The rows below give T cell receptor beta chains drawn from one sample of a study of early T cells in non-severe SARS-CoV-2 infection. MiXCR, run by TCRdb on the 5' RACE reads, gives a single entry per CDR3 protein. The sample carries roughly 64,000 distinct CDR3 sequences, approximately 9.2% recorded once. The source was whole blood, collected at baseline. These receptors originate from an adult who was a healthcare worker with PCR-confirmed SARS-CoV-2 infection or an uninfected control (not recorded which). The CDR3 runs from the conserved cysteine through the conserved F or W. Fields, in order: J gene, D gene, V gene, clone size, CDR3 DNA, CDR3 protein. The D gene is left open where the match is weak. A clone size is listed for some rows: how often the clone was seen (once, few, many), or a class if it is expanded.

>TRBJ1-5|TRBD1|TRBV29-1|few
TGCAGCGCTTCGACAGGGGGAAACAATCAGCCCCAGCATTTT
CSASTGGNNQPQHF
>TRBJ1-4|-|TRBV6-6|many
TGTGCCAGCAGGAGGGGCCGGGATGAAAAACTGTTTTTT
CASRRGRDEKLFF
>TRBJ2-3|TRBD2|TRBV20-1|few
TGCAGTGCTAGAGTATTAGCGGGAGTTGTTTCAGATACGCAGTATTTT
CSARVLAGVVSDTQYF
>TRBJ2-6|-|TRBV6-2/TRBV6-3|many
TGTGCCAGCGGGGGGCCTCCGTCTGGGGCCAACGTCCTGACTTTC
CASGGPPSGANVLTF
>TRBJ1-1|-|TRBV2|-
TGTGCCAGCAGTAAGTCCGGAGGGTTCGACACTGAAGCTTTCTTT
CASSKSGGFDTEAFF
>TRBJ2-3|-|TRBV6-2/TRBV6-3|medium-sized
TGTGCCAGCAGTTCCACAGATACGCAGTATTTT
CASSSTDTQYF
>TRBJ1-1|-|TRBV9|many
TGTGCCAGCAGCCAAAGGGACGATACCCAAGCTTTCTTT
CASSQRDDTQAFF
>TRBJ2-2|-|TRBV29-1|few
TGCAGCGTTTCGGGCGGGACGAACACCGGGGAGCTGTTTTTT
CSVSGGTNTGELFF
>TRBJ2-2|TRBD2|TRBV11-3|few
TGTGCCAGCAGCTCACGAGCGGGACACACCGGGGAGCTGTTTTTT
CASSSRAGHTGELFF
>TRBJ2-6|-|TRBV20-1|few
TGCAGTGCTAGATCGGGTGCATCTGGGGCCAACGTCCTGACTTTC
CSARSGASGANVLTF
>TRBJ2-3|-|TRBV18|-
TGTGCCAGCTCACCACTCCAGGGCGGTGATACGCAGTATTTT
CASSPLQGGDTQYF
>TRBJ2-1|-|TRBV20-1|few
TGCAGTGCTAGAGTTTTTGTCCCAGCGGCTTACAATGAGCAGTTCTTC
CSARVFVPAAYNEQFF
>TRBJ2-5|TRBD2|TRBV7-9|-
TGTGCCAGCAGCTTAGCACTAGCGACCCAAGAGACCCAGTACTTC
CASSLALATQETQYF
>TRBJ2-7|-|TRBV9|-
TGTGCCAGCAACCCCGGGGCAGGGGACGAGCAGTACTTC
CASNPGAGDEQYF
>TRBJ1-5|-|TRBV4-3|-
TGCGCCAGCAGCCAAGCGTTTGGACAGCCCCAGCATTTT
CASSQAFGQPQHF
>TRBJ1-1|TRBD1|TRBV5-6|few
TGTGCCAGCAGCGCGGGACAGGGTACTTGGAACACTGAAGCTTTCTTT
CASSAGQGTWNTEAFF
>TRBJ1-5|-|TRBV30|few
TGTGCCTGGAGTAGCAGGGAATATCAGCCCCAGCATTTT
CAWSSREYQPQHF
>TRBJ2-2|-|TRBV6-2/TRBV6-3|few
TGTGCCAGCAGTTACTCGGTAGGAGGGGCCGGGGAGCTGTTTTTT
CASSYSVGGAGELFF
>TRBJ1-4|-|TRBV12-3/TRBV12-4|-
TGTGCCAGCAGTTCCATGCGACGGACTAATGAAAAACTGTTTTTT
CASSSMRRTNEKLFF
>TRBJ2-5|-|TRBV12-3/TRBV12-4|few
TGTGCCAGCAGTTTTATCTTACGAACGGAGACCCAGTACTTC
CASSFILRTETQYF
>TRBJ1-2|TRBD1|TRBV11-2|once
TGTGCCAGCAGCTTCCGGGACAGGAATCGCTACACCTTC
CASSFRDRNRYTF
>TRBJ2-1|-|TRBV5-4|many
TGTGCCAGCAGGCCCCGTGGGCTAGGCTCCTACAATGAGCAGTTCTTC
CASRPRGLGSYNEQFF
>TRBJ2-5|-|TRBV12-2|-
TGTGCAAGTCGCTTAGGGCGCATCCGACTACTACAAGAGACCCAGTACTTC
CASRLGRIRLLQETQYF
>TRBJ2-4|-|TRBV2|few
TGTGCCAGCAGTCGAAACCAGGAGCCCAACATTCAGTACTTC
CASSRNQEPNIQYF
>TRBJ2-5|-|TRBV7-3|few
TGTGCCAGCAGCTTAACCCAGGGGACTACCCAGTACTTC
CASSLTQGTTQYF
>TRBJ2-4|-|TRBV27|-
TGTGCCAGCACCCACACTGGAGGGCCGGTAGGCATTCAGTACTTC
CASTHTGGPVGIQYF
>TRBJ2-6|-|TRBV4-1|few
TGCGCCAGCAGCCACTCATCTGGGGCCAACGTCCTGACTTTC
CASSHSSGANVLTF
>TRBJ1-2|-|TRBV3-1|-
TGTGCCAGCAGCCCATTGAGTACGCATGATGGCTACACCTTC
CASSPLSTHDGYTF
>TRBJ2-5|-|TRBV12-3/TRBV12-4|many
TGTGCCAGCAGCCTGAACCACGGCGAGACCCAGTACTTC
CASSLNHGETQYF
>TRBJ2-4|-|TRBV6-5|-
TGTGCCAGCAGTGTTACGGGAACGGGCAAAAACATTCAGTACTTC
CASSVTGTGKNIQYF
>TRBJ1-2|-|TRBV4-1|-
TGCGCCAGCAGCCAAGGGGCCCCTTTTGGAGGCTACACCTTC
CASSQGAPFGGYTF
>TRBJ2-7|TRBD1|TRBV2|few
TGTGCCAGCCTATGGACAGGGCAGTCGAGTTCCTACGAGCAGTACTTC
CASLWTGQSSSYEQYF
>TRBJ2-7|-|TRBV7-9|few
TGTGCCAGCAGCTTCCCACTGTACTACGAGCAGTACTTC
CASSFPLYYEQYF
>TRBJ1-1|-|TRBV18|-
TGTGCCAGCTCACCTAGTCCAGGGTCTGCAGCTTTCTTT
CASSPSPGSAAFF
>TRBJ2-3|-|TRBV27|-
TGTGCCAGCAGTTCTTCTAGCACAGATACGCAGTATTTT
CASSSSSTDTQYF
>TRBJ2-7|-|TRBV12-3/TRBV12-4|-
TGTGCCAGCAGTTTATTTCGCGAGCAGTACTTC
CASSLFREQYF
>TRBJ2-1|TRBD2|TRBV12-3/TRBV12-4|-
TGTGCCAGCAGTCCACCTCGTGGACTAGCGGGAGGGCCGCTTTGGAATGAGCAGTTCTTC
CASSPPRGLAGGPLWNEQFF
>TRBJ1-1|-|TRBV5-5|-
TGTGCCAGCAGCGGACAGCGCCCTGAAGCTTTCTTT
CASSGQRPEAFF
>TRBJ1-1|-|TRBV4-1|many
TGCGCCAGCAGCCGCCTAAGGTACTCAGGGCGCCGGGTGCGCACTGAAGCTTTCTTT
CASSRLRYSGRRVRTEAFF
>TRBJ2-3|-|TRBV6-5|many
TGTGCCAGCAGTTACATCGGGGGCACAGATACGCAGTATTTT
CASSYIGGTDTQYF
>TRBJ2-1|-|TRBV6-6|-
TGTGCCAGCAGCTCCCAGCGTAGCTCCTACAATGAGCAGTTCTTC
CASSSQRSSYNEQFF
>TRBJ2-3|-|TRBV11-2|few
TGTGCCAGCAGCCAAACAGGGGGGGGCACAGATACGCAGTATTTT
CASSQTGGGTDTQYF
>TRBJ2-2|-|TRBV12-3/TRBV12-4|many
TGTGCCAGCAGGCCCGCTAGCGCCGGGGAGCTGTTTTTT
CASRPASAGELFF
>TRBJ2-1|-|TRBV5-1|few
TGCGCCAGCAGCTTGGAGTCGCTGACTTACAATGAGCAGTTCTTC
CASSLESLTYNEQFF
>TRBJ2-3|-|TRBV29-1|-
TGCAGCGGACGACGGGCAGATACGCAGTATTTT
CSGRRADTQYF
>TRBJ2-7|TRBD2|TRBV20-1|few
TGCAGTGCTCTCCCCGACGGTTGGCTAGCGGGCCTCATCTCCTACGAGCAGTACTTC
CSALPDGWLAGLISYEQYF
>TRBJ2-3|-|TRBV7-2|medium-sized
TGTGCCAGCAGCTCCCCCCAGGGGCTGTCAGATACGCAGTATTTT
CASSSPQGLSDTQYF
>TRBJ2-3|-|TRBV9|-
TGTGCCAGCAGCGTAGGAATAGGCCAAAATACGCAGTATTTT
CASSVGIGQNTQYF
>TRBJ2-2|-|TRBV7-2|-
TGTGCCAGCAGCTTAGCAATCCTATCCGGGGAGCTGTTTTTT
CASSLAILSGELFF